This T cell receptor (beta chain) was observed in a study of blood T cell repertoires in COVID-19. Study summary: The origin of the acute and convalescent COVID-19 samples was the United States, Italy and Spain. From T cells, B-cell-depleted T cells, or PBMCs came the material, which was cDNA or gDNA.

This clone was observed once. Sequencing was performed with immunoSEQ multiplex PCR; in TCRdb, only in-frame clones are kept and a portion is missing. The data show 250,000 or so clones, less than 90% seen once. Input material: peripheral blood. This TCR came from a man in his sixties with acute or convalescent COVID-19.

The CDR3 DNA reads as TGTGCCAGCAAGGACAGTTTTGCCGAGAATCAGCCCCAGCATTTT. Residues: CASKDSFAENQPQHF. This chain connects TRBV6-5 to TRBJ1-5; a possible D gene is TRBD1 (6 bases). Trimming removed 7 bases at V and 4 bases at J, with 17 bases between. Looked up from germline, CDR1 is MNHEY and CDR2 is SVGAGI. The CDR3 is made up of 15 amino acids.